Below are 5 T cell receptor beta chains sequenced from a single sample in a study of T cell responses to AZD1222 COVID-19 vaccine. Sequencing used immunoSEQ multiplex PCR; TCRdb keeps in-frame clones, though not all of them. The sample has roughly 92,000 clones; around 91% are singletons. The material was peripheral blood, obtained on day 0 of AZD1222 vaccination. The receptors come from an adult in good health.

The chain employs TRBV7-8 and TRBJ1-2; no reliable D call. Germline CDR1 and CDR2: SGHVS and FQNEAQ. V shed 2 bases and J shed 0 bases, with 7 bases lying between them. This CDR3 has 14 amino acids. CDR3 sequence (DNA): TGTGCCAGCAGCTTATCCAGCTCTAACTATGGCTACACCTTC. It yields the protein CASSLSSSNYGYTF.

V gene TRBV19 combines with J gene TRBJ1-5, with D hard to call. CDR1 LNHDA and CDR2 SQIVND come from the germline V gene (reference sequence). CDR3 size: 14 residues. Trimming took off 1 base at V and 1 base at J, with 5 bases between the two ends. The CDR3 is CASSIGGSNQPQHF. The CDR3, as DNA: TGTGCCAGTAGTATAGGAGGAAGCAATCAGCCCCAGCATTTT.

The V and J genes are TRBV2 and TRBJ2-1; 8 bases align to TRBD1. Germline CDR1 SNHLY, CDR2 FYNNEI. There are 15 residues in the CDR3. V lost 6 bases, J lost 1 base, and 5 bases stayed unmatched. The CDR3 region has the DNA TGTGCCAGCAGAACGGGACAGGAATCCTACAATGAGCAGTTCTTC. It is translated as CASRTGQESYNEQFF.

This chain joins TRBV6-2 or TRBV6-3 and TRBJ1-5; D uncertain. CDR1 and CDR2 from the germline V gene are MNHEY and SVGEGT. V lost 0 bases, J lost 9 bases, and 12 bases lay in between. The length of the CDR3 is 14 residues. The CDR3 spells CASSYSTNLGPQHF. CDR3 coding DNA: TGTGCCAGCAGTTACTCGACGAACTTAGGGCCCCAGCATTTT.

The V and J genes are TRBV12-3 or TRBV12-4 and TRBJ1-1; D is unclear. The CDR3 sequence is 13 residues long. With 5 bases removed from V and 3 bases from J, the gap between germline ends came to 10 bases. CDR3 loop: CASSPQVHTEAFF. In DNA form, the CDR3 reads TGTGCCAGCAGTCCTCAAGTCCACACTGAAGCTTTCTTT.